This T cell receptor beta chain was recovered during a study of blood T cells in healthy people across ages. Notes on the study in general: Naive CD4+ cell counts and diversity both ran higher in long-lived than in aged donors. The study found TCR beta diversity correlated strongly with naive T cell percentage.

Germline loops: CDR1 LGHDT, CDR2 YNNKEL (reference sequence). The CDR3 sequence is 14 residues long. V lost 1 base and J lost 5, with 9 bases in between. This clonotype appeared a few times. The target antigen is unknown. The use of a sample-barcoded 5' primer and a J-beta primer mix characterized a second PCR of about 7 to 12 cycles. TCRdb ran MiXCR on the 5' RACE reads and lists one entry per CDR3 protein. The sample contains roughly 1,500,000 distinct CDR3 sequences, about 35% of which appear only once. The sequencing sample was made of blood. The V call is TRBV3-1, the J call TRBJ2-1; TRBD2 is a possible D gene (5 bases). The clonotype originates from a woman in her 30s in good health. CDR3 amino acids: CASSQAGNHNEQFF. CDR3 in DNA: TGTGCCAGCAGCCAAGCCGGGAACCACAATGAGCAGTTCTTC.